This T cell receptor beta chain is from a study of beta chain features in type 1 diabetes. Study results and caveats: Within patients, naive, central memory and Treg TCRB repertoires seemed more similar than within healthy donors.

cDNA synthesis used the whole RNA isolate, giving expressed TCRB sequences. Some 3.4 million reads were obtained on average from naive, central memory and regulatory T cell samples. Using immunoSEQ multiplex PCR, the repertoire was profiled, and TCRdb retains in-frame clones only, with some absent. Found here are 250,000 to 350,000 clones, approximately 11% of them singletons; the top ten hold under 0.02%. With regard to this clone: Its target is unknown.

V was clipped by 4 bases and J by 8 bases; unmatched bases: 11. CDR1 and CDR2 (germline): MDHEN, SYDVKM. The CDR3 covers 16 residues. The TCR was taken from a woman in her 30s in good health. The source material was naive CD4+ T cells from blood. This rearrangement joins TRBV28 to TRBJ1-2, with TRBD1 matching 12 bases. CDR3 amino acids: CASSSTGTGGLSGYTF. The CDR3 DNA follows: TGTGCCAGCAGTTCCACCGGGACAGGGGGCCTCTCCGGCTACACCTTC.